These 9 T cell receptor beta chains share one sample of origin, sequenced in a study of blood T cells in healthy people across ages. Primed by a sample-barcoded 5' primer and a J-beta primer mix, a second PCR proceeded for 7 to 11 cycles. TCRdb analysed the 5' RACE reads with MiXCR anew, one entry per CDR3 protein. The table has fewer than 1,200,000 distinct CDR3 sequences, about 23% seen once. This sample also appeared in a second study, on T cells of mothers and their children.

The specimen sequenced was blood. These receptors were collected from a girl aged 2 to 10 in good health.

In DNA, the CDR3 is TGCAGCGTACCACAGGGATATGGCTACACCTTC. The encoded protein is CSVPQGYGYTF. This rearrangement joins TRBV29-1 to TRBJ1-2, with D perhaps TRBD1 (6 bases). V was shortened by 6 bases and J by 5 bases, with 10 bases between the two germline ends. Germline V lookup: CDR1 SQVTM, CDR2 ANQGSEA. This CDR3 contains 11 residues. Looking up the rest from reference TRBV29-1 and TRBJ1-2 gives the full variable domain: SAVISQKPSRDICQRGTSLTIQCQVDSQVTMMFWYRQQPGQSLTLIATANQGSEATYESGFVIDKFPISRPNLTFSTLTVSNMSPEDSSIYLCSVPQGYGYTFGSGTRLTVV.

This clonotype was seen a few times. V gene TRBV24-1 combines with J gene TRBJ2-3; D is perhaps TRBD1 or TRBD2 (5 bases each). Germline V gene lookup returns CDR1 KGHDR and CDR2 SFDVKD. CDR3 size: 15 residues. V was shortened by 1 base and J by 4 bases, with 11 bases between the two germline ends. The CDR3 DNA sequence: TGTGCCACCAGTGATTTCTCCCGGGGACCAGATACGCAGTATTTT. It yields the protein CATSDFSRGPDTQYF.

For this clonotype: At one end, the junction sequence differs from germline, possibly due to a read error. The chain joins TRBV7-9 to TRBJ1-1; D is uncertain. The CDR3 consists of 14 residues. CDR1 is SEHNR and CDR2 is FQNEAQ in the germline V gene (reference sequence). CDR3: CASSLVHMNTEAFF. Here the CDR3 DNA reads TGTGCCAGCAGCTTAGTCCACATGAACACCGAAGCTTTCTTT.

V usage is TRBV5-6 and J usage is TRBJ2-1; no reliable D call. Trimming removed 4 bases from V and 8 bases from J, with 13 bases in between. CDR3 size: 13 residues. Germline V gives CDR1 SGHDT, CDR2 YYEEEE. This CDR3 reads CASSPNTPDEQFF. For the CDR3, the DNA is TGTGCCAGCAGCCCCAACACCCCCGATGAGCAGTTCTTC.

This clonotype has a count of ten or more. The rearrangement links TRBV18 to TRBJ2-1; D perhaps matches TRBD1 (5 bases). The CDR3 loop spans 14 amino acids. Trimming took off 6 bases at V and 1 base at J, with 10 bases between the two ends. Germline values: CDR1 KGHSH, CDR2 LQKENI. This chain's CDR3 is CASSPTGSYNEQFF. In DNA form, the CDR3 reads TGTGCCAGCTCCCCTACAGGATCCTACAATGAGCAGTTCTTC.

This clonotype has only a few counts. The chain uses TRBV2 and TRBJ1-5; TRBD1 agrees at 10 bases. The CDR3 contains 13 residues. V dropped 6 bases and J dropped 6; count of bases not matched to a gene: 2. CDR1 SNHLY and CDR2 FYNNEI come from the germline V gene. The CDR3 sequence is CASSGDRGQPQHF. The CDR3 DNA reads as TGTGCCAGCAGCGGGGACAGGGGTCAGCCCCAGCATTTT. The full variable domain, completed using reference TRBV2 and TRBJ1-5, is EPEVTQTPSHQVTQMGQEVILRCVPISNHLYFYWYRQILGQKVEFLVSFYNNEISEKSEIFDDQFSVERPDGSNFTLKIRSTKLEDSAMYFCASSGDRGQPQHFGDGTRLSIL.

This clonotype was observed at least ten times. The chain couples TRBV18 to TRBJ2-5; D ambiguous. Looked up from germline, CDR1 is KGHSH and CDR2 is LQKENI. The CDR3 is 11 residues long. V was trimmed by 8 bases and J by 5 bases, leaving 9 bases between them. The chain's CDR3 is CASSPGETQYF. CDR3 coding DNA: TGTGCCAGCAGCCCCGGGGAGACCCAGTACTTC.

The count of this clonotype is one. The J gene is TRBJ1-1, the V gene TRBV2; weak D call: TRBD1 (6 bases). The CDR3 extends over 14 amino acids. CDR1 is SNHLY, CDR2 FYNNEI, per germline. Trimming left V 0 bases short and J 7 bases short, with 12 bases between. The CDR3 spells CASSEAWGHLEAFF. The CDR3 coding sequence is TGTGCCAGCAGTGAAGCGTGGGGACACCTTGAAGCTTTCTTT.

This clonotype was seen a handful of times. V usage is TRBV7-6 and J usage is TRBJ2-1; 13 positions match TRBD2. Germline V gene data show CDR1 as SGHVS and CDR2 as FNYEAQ. The CDR3 is 15 residues long. Germline trimming cut 6 bases from V and 7 bases from J; bases unmatched to any gene: 6. The CDR3 sequence: CASRALAGGRNEQFF. CDR3 bases: TGTGCCAGCAGAGCACTAGCGGGAGGGCGTAATGAGCAGTTCTTC.